The source of this T cell receptor (beta chain) is a study of shared clonotypes between healthy human individuals. Study-level information: Participating donors consisted of two women and a few men aged 18 to 49.

There are 14 residues in the CDR3. Trimming at V came to 4 bases and at J to 3 bases, leaving 3 bases not matched to a gene. The germline gives CDR1 SGHRS, CDR2 YFSETQ. TCRdb's table, derived via immunoSEQ multiplex PCR, lists solely in-frame clones and lacks some. The data hold about 1.5 million clones, with 95% to 97% observed a single time. Study-wide findings and caveats: Rarefaction indicated that sorted-subset sequencing remained incomplete although depth was large. Non-shared clonotypes were found to have lower generation probabilities than the clonotypes that were shared by all four of the sorted-subset donors.

Comment on this clone: Its antigen is currently unknown.

This clonotype originated in a man aged 25 to 40 in good health. V usage is TRBV5-1 and J usage is TRBJ2-2; 7 positions agree with TRBD1. Sequenced material: naive CD4+ T cells sorted from blood. As to subset: CD45RA+ positively selected. The CDR3 sequence: CASSPGQDTGELFF. Here the CDR3 DNA reads TGCGCCAGCAGCCCTGGACAGGACACCGGGGAGCTGTTTTTT. Using reference TRBV5-1 and TRBJ2-2 for the parts outside the CDR3, the full variable domain is KAGVTQTPRYLIKTRGQQVTLSCSPISGHRSVSWYQQTPGQGLQFLFEYFSETQRNKGNFPGRFSGRQFSNSRSEMNVSTLELGDSALYLCASSPGQDTGELFFGEGSRLTVL.